A single TCR beta chain is shown here with its context. The antigen remains unidentified. This record belongs to a study of CD8+ T cells in alopecia areata. Study details: Treatment comprised oral tofacitinib, 5 to 10 mg twice daily, in treated patients. General study findings and limits: Just one nonresponder means the tie between baseline CD8+ expansion and response stays uncertain.

This sample's treatment: oral pan-JAK inhibitor, 5-10 mg twice daily. Both peripheral blood and punch biopsies of lesional scalp skin were obtained from patients who had alopecia areata. Extraction of RNA preceded its reverse transcription into cDNA, which served as the sequencing template. Profiling relied on immunoSEQ multiplex PCR, and the TCRdb table lists in-frame clones only, not all of them. The profile covers 95,000 to 150,000 clones, with around 56% appearing a single time and approximately 0.46% taken by the ten largest. The germline gives CDR1 KGHSH, CDR2 LQKENI. The CDR3 loop spans 15 amino acids. Trimming removed 2 bases from V and 6 bases from J, with 14 bases in between.

The source material was CD4+ T cells sorted from blood, sampled at week 4, from a patient treated with tofacitinib. The gene calls are TRBV18 and TRBJ2-1; possibly TRBD1 for D (6 bases). This receptor was identified in a human donor with alopecia areata. The CDR3 DNA sequence: TGTGCCAGCTCACCAATGCAGGGGCAGGGCAATGAGCAGTTCTTC. Its protein is CASSPMQGQGNEQFF.